Below, 24 T cell receptor beta chains from the same sample are listed, as sequenced in a study of early T cells in non-severe SARS-CoV-2 infection. MiXCR, run by TCRdb on the 5' RACE reads, gives a single entry per CDR3 protein. The sample yields about 36,000 distinct CDR3 sequences, 5.3% seen once. Specimen: whole blood. The source is an adult who was a healthcare worker with PCR-confirmed SARS-CoV-2 infection or an uninfected control (not recorded which).

Ten or more counts support this clonotype. V usage is TRBV7-6 and J usage is TRBJ2-7; D may correspond to TRBD1 or TRBD2 (5 bases each). The CDR3 runs to 12 residues. Trimming took off 5 bases at V and 4 bases at J, with 9 bases between the two ends. Germline V gene lookup returns CDR1 SGHVS and CDR2 FNYEAQ. The CDR3 nucleotides read TGTGCCAGCAGCCCTGGGGGATACGAGCAGTACTTC. Encoded protein: CASSPGGYEQYF.

This clonotype was picked up many times. V gene TRBV6-1 combines with J gene TRBJ2-7; TRBD2 aligns across 11 bases. Germline CDR1 is MNHNS and CDR2 is SASEGT. Unmatched junction bases numbered 8, after V lost 4 bases and J lost 6 bases. CDR3 length: 15 amino acids. In DNA, the CDR3 is TGTGCCAGCAGTGTAACTAGCGGGAGCGCGGGCGAGCAGTACTTC. Protein product: CASSVTSGSAGEQYF.

At least ten counts were recorded for this clonotype. V and J are TRBV5-6 and TRBJ2-5, with 8 bases fitting TRBD1. This CDR3 is built from 14 residues. With 4 bases clipped from V and 4 bases from J, the junction kept 6 bases outside the gene matches. Per the germline V gene, CDR1 is SGHDT and CDR2 is YYEEEE. For the CDR3, the DNA is TGTGCCAGCAGCCGTTGGACAGGGACAGAGACCCAGTACTTC. It translates to CASSRWTGTETQYF.

V is TRBV25-1 and J is TRBJ2-7; no clear D gene. Trimming cost V 4 bases and J 7 bases, with 8 bases left between them. The germline CDR1 and CDR2 sequences are MGHDK and SYGVNS. The CDR3 sequence is 11 residues long. CDR3 coding DNA: TGTGCCAGCAGTGCTGTGGGGGAGCAGTACTTC. Its translation is CASSAVGEQYF.

This clonotype was observed a few times. The chain couples TRBV19 to TRBJ2-5; 11 bases fit TRBD2. V lost 5 bases, J lost 2 bases, and 7 bases stayed unmatched. The CDR3 has 16 residues. In germline, CDR1 is LNHDA, CDR2 SQIVND (reference sequence). CDR3 residues: CASSLGGLAEQETQYF. Here the CDR3 DNA reads TGTGCCAGTAGTCTGGGGGGACTAGCGGAACAAGAGACCCAGTACTTC.

There are many counts of this clonotype. The V call is TRBV11-2, the J call TRBJ2-5, with 10 bases identical to TRBD2. V lost 3 bases and J lost 7; bases outside the gene matches: 14. The CDR3 runs 17 residues. From germline, CDR1 is SGHAT and CDR2 FQNNGV. The CDR3 DNA follows: TGTGCCAGCAGCTTTCCTCATAGCGGGAGGCCTTCCGGGACCCAGTACTTC. It specifies CASSFPHSGRPSGTQYF.

This clonotype was detected many times. The chain joins TRBV5-4 to TRBJ2-7; the D gene is possibly TRBD2 (6 bases). Trimming took 4 bases from V and 0 from J, leaving 14 bases between them. Germline V CDR1 and CDR2: SGHNT, YYREEE (reference sequence). There are 15 residues in the CDR3. CDR3 in amino acids: CASSAGTALSYEQYF. The CDR3 bases are TGTGCCAGCAGCGCGGGGACCGCCCTCTCCTACGAGCAGTACTTC.

This clonotype was seen at least ten times. V gene TRBV7-9 combines with J gene TRBJ1-2, with D possibly TRBD1 on 5 matching bases. The V end lost 4 bases, the J end lost 3 bases, and 12 bases lay between the germline ends. The CDR3 covers 14 residues. CDR1 is SEHNR, CDR2 FQNEAQ, per germline (reference sequence). CDR3 in DNA: TGTGCCAGCAGCTCGGGACCGCTTCACTATGGCTACACCTTC. This sequence encodes CASSSGPLHYGYTF.

This clonotype occurred many times. The genes are TRBV12-3 or TRBV12-4 and TRBJ1-1, with 7 bases aligning to TRBD1. The length of the CDR3 is 13 residues. The junction had 4 bases not matched to a gene; V was cut back by 3 bases and J by 6 bases. CDR3 bases: TGTGCCAGCAGTTTCTTGGGACAGTCTGAAGCTTTCTTT. Translating it yields CASSFLGQSEAFF.

This clonotype was seen ten or more times. The chain is built from TRBV20-1 and TRBJ2-7; 10 bases agree with TRBD1. Germline CDR1 reads DFQATT; CDR2 reads SNEGSKA (reference sequence). CDR3 size: 16 residues. V was pared by 3 bases and J by 1 base, with 9 bases of the junction left unmatched. CDR3 sequence: CSASDPTGGLSYEQYF. The CDR3 DNA reads as TGCAGTGCTAGCGACCCGACAGGGGGCCTTTCCTACGAGCAGTACTTC.

There are a few counts of this clonotype. The chain couples TRBV2 to TRBJ2-3, with unresolved D. The ends were cut back, 6 bases at V and 4 bases at J, with 14 bases in the middle. This CDR3 comprises 14 residues. CDR1 and CDR2 (germline): SNHLY, FYNNEI. CDR3 nucleotide sequence: TGTGCCAGCAGGGATCCTACAGAGCCAGATACGCAGTATTTT. Its protein is CASRDPTEPDTQYF. The whole variable domain, remainder taken from reference TRBV2 and TRBJ2-3, is EPEVTQTPSHQVTQMGQEVILRCVPISNHLYFYWYRQILGQKVEFLVSFYNNEISEKSEIFDDQFSVERPDGSNFTLKIRSTKLEDSAMYFCASRDPTEPDTQYFGPGTRLTVL.

On this clonotype: The junction does not match germline at one end; this may be a read error. V and J are TRBV11-3 and TRBJ2-2; D is perhaps TRBD1 (5 bases). Per the germline V gene, CDR1 is SGHNT and CDR2 is YENEEA. The CDR3 is 14 residues long. This CDR3 is CATADSMNTGELFF. CDR3 nucleotides: TGCGCAACGGCAGACAGCATGAACACCGGGGAGCTGTTTTTT.

This clonotype was found many times. The chain carries TRBV20-1 and TRBJ2-5, with 7 positions matching TRBD2. Germline assignment: CDR1 DFQATT and CDR2 SNEGSKA (reference sequence). After removal of 6 bases from V and 2 bases from J, the junction contained 18 bases not matched to a gene. The length of the CDR3 is 17 residues. The CDR3 nucleotides read TGCAGTGCCCCTCCAAATGCGGGGTTGCGGGGGCAAGAGACCCAGTACTTC. As protein: CSAPPNAGLRGQETQYF.

This clonotype is medium-sized by share. This rearrangement joins TRBV5-4 to TRBJ2-4; a weak D match, TRBD2 (6 bases). V was cut by 0 bases and J by 1 base, with 14 bases left in between. The CDR3 consists of 17 residues. The germline CDR1 and CDR2 sequences are SGHNT and YYREEE (reference sequence). The CDR3 here is CASSLGGWGDAKNIQYF. In DNA, the CDR3 is TGTGCCAGCAGCTTGGGGGGCTGGGGGGATGCCAAAAACATTCAGTACTTC. Based on the CDR3 plus reference TRBV5-4 and TRBJ2-4, the full variable domain is ETGVTQSPTHLIKTRGQQVTLRCSSQSGHNTVSWYQQALGQGPQFIFQYYREEENGRGNFPPRFSGLQFPNYSSELNVNALELDDSALYLCASSLGGWGDAKNIQYFGAGTRLSVL.

The sample holds one count of this clonotype. One base away lies a much larger clone, so this may be a sequencing read error. The J gene is TRBJ2-1, the V gene TRBV12-3 or TRBV12-4; 9 bases match TRBD1. This CDR3 is 13 amino acids long. The CDR3 DNA follows: TGTACCATCCGGGACAGGGTTTTCAATGAGCAGTTCTTC. Translated: CTIRDRVFNEQFF.

In this sample, this clonotype turned up many times. The rearrangement links TRBV19 to TRBJ1-3; D gene ambiguous. CDR3 size: 14 residues. Trimming removed 4 bases from V and 4 bases from J, with 11 bases in between. Germline V gives CDR1 LNHDA, CDR2 SQIVND (reference sequence). DNA of the CDR3: TGTGCCAGTAGTAGAGAGGTGGCCGGAAACACCATATATTTT. It is translated as CASSREVAGNTIYF.

This clonotype was counted at least ten times. V usage is TRBV20-1 and J usage is TRBJ2-5; 12 nucleotides line up with TRBD2. V gave up 4 bases and J gave up 1 base; unmatched junction bases: 13. The CDR3 consists of 18 residues. Germline CDR1 and CDR2: DFQATT and SNEGSKA (reference sequence). CDR3: CSATQLAGGRAIQETQYF. Here the CDR3 DNA reads TGCAGTGCTACCCAACTAGCGGGGGGCCGCGCCATCCAAGAGACCCAGTACTTC.

A few counts support this clonotype. The rearrangement joins TRBV7-2 to TRBJ2-4, with unresolved D. The CDR3 consists of 18 residues. Germline V gene sequence: CDR1 SGHTA, CDR2 FQGNSA. V lost 2 bases and J 3 bases, leaving 20 bases between the germline ends. The CDR3 bases are TGTGCCAGCAGCTTACGATACGGGCAGGCTGATGGCAAAAACATTCAGTACTTC. This sequence encodes CASSLRYGQADGKNIQYF.

This clonotype was counted many times. The CDR3 DNA follows: TGCAGTGCTAGGGGGGACTATGGCTACACCTTC. It specifies CSARGDYGYTF. The chain couples TRBV20-1 to TRBJ1-2, with a possible D match to TRBD1 (5 bases). CDR1 is DFQATT and CDR2 is SNEGSKA in the germline V gene (reference sequence). The CDR3 is 11 amino acids. Trimming stripped 3 bases from V and 3 bases from J, with 5 bases between.

This clonotype was counted only a few times. The CDR3 nucleotides read TGTGCCAGCAGTGTGGGAGGCTCCTACAATGAGCAGTTCTTC. Amino acids: CASSVGGSYNEQFF. The chain links TRBV11-3 to TRBJ2-1; D is perhaps TRBD2 (6 bases). Trimming left V 6 bases short and J 0 bases short, with 9 bases between. The CDR3 has 14 residues. CDR1 and CDR2 from the germline V gene are SGHNT and YENEEA.

This clonotype showed up many times. V and J are TRBV6-2 or TRBV6-3 and TRBJ2-1; D gene uncertain. V shed 2 bases and J shed 7 bases, with 6 bases lying between them. Germline loops: CDR1 MNHEY, CDR2 SVGEGT. CDR3 size: 12 residues. In DNA, the CDR3 is TGTGCCAGCAGTTACGCGCGGAATGAGCAGTTCTTC. Its protein is CASSYARNEQFF.

This clonotype was counted ten times or more. J is TRBJ2-1 and V is TRBV27; D may be TRBD1 (6 bases). The CDR3 consists of 15 residues. Germline CDR1 is MNHEY and CDR2 is SMNVEV (reference sequence). Trimming left V 2 bases short and J 7 bases short, with 15 bases between. DNA of the CDR3: TGTGCCAGCAGTTTACAGGACAGCAGACGGAATGAGCAGTTCTTC. Protein sequence: CASSLQDSRRNEQFF.

This clonotype was found many times. The chain uses TRBV4-2 and TRBJ2-7; possible D gene TRBD2, 5 bases. The CDR3 is 15 residues long. Germline loops: CDR1 LGHNA, CDR2 YNFKEQ. V was cut by 0 bases and J by 4 bases, with 13 bases left in between. CDR3 amino acids: CASSQEVPGTYEQYF. CDR3 DNA sequence: TGTGCCAGCAGCCAAGAGGTCCCGGGAACATACGAGCAGTACTTC.

This clonotype has a count of ten or more. V is TRBV7-2 and J is TRBJ2-5; possible D gene TRBD1, 6 bases. The CDR3 sequence is 15 residues long. V lost 3 bases to trimming and J lost 4 bases, with 15 bases between them. CDR1 is SGHTA, CDR2 FQGNSA, per germline. The CDR3 DNA follows: TGTGCCAGCAGCTTCAGGGGAAGTGTCCCAGAGACCCAGTACTTC. It encodes CASSFRGSVPETQYF.